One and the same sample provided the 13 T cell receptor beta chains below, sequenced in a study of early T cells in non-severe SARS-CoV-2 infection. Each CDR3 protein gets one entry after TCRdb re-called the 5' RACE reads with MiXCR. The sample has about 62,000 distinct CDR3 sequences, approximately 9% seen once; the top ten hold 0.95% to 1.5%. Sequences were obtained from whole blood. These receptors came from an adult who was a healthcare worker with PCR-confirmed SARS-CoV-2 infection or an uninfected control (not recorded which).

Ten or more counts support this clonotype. CDR3 amino acids: CASSPGLAGAGELFF. DNA for the CDR3: TGTGCCAGCAGCCCGGGACTAGCGGGGGCCGGGGAGCTGTTTTTT. J is TRBJ2-2 and V is TRBV7-3; 14 bases agree with TRBD2. The germline CDR1 and CDR2 sequences are SGHTA and FQGTGA. V lost 5 bases, J lost 6 bases, and 2 bases stayed unmatched. The CDR3 is 15 amino acids.

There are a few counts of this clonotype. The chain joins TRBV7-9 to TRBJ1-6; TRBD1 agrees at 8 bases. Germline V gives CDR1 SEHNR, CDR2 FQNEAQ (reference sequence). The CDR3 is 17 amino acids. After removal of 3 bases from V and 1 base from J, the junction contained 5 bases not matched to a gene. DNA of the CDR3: TGTGCCAGCAGCTTTTCAGGGGGCTCATCCTATAATTCACCCCTCCACTTT. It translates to CASSFSGGSSYNSPLHF.

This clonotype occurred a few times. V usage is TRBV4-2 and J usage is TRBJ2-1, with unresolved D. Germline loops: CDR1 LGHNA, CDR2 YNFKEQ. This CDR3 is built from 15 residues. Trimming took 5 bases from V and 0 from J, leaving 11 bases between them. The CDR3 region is CASSARSSSYNEQFF. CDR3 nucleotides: TGTGCCAGCAGCGCCCGGTCCAGCTCCTACAATGAGCAGTTCTTC.

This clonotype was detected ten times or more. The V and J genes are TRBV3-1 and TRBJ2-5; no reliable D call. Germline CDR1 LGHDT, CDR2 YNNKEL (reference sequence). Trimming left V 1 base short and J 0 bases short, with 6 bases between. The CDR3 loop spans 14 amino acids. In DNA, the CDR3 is TGTGCCAGCAGCCAAGGAGCGTACCAAGAGACCCAGTACTTC. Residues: CASSQGAYQETQYF.

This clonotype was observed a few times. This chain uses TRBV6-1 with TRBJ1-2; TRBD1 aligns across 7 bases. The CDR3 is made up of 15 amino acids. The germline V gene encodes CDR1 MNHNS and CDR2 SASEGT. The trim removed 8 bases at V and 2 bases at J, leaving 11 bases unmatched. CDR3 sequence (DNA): TGTGCCAGCGGCACACCCGGGACAGCGAACTATGGCTACACCTTC. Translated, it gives CASGTPGTANYGYTF.

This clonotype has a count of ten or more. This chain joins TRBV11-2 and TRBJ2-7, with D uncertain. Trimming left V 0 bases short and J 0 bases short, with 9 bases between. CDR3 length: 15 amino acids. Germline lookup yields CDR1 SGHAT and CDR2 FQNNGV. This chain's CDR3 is CASSLDQGSSYEQYV. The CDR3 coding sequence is TGTGCCAGCAGCTTAGATCAAGGTAGCTCCTACGAGCAGTACGTC.

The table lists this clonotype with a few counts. This chain's CDR3 is CASRAAGETQYF. CDR3 in DNA: TGTGCCAGCAGGGCTGCCGGAGAGACCCAGTACTTC. The chain employs TRBV6-6 and TRBJ2-5; D remains unclear. Germline CDR1 is MNHNY and CDR2 is SVGAGI (reference sequence). V was shortened by 6 bases and J by 4 bases, with 9 bases between the two germline ends. This CDR3 contains 12 residues.

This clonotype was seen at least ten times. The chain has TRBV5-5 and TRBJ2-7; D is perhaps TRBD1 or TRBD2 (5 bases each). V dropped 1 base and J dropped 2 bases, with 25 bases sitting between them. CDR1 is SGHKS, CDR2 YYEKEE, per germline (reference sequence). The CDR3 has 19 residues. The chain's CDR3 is CASSLYRDPSLYGAYEQYV. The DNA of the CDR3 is TGTGCCAGCAGCTTGTACCGGGACCCCTCTCTTTACGGCGCCTACGAGCAGTACGTC.

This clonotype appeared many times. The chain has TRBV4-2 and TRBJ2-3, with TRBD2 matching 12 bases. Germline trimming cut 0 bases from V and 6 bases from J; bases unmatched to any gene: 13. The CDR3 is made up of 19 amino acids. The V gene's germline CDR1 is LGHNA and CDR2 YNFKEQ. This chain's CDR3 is CASSQEMLAGGPVGDTQYF. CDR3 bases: TGTGCCAGCAGCCAAGAAATGCTAGCGGGGGGGCCCGTCGGGGATACGCAGTATTTT.

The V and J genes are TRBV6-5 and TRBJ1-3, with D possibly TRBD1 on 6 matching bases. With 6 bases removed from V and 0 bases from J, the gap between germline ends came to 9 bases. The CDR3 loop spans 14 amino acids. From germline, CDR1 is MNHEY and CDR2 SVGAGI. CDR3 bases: TGTGCCAGCAGACGGGACAACTCTGGAAACACCATATATTTT. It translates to CASRRDNSGNTIYF.

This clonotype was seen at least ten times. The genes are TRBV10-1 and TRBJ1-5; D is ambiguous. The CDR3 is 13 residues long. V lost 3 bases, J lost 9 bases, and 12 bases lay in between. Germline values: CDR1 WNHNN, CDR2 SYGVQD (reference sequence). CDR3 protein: CASSDNFARPQHF. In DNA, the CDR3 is TGCGCCAGCAGTGATAATTTTGCTCGGCCCCAGCATTTT.

CDR3 sequence (DNA): TGTGCCAGCAGTCCCCGGGGGCGGGGCACCGGGGAGCTGTTTTTT. It encodes CASSPRGRGTGELFF. The chain combines TRBV6-6 with TRBJ2-2, with D tentatively TRBD1 or TRBD2 (6 bases each). V was cut by 5 bases and J by 4 bases, with 14 bases left in between. The CDR3 totals 15 residues. The V gene's germline CDR1 is MNHNY and CDR2 SVGAGI (reference sequence).

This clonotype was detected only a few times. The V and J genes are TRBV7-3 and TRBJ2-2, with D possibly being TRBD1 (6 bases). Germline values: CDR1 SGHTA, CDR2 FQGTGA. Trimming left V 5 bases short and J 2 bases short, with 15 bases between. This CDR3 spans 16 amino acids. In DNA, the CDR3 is TGTGCCAGCAGCAGGGAGCCGGGACACAACACCGGGGAGCTGTTTTTT. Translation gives CASSREPGHNTGELFF.